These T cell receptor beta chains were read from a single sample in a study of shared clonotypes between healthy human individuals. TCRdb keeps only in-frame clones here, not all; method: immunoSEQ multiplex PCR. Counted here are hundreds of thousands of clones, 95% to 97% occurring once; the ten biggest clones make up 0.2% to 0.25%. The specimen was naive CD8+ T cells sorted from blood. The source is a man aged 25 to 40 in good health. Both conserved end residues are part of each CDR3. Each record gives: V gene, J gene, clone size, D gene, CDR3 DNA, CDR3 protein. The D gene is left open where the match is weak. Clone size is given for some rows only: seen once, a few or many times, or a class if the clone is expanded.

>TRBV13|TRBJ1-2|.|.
TGTGCCAGCAGCTTAGAAGGGCCTAACTATGGCTACACCTTC
CASSLEGPNYGYTF
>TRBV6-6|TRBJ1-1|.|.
TGTGCCAGCAGTTACAGCCCCGGAGCTGAAGCTTTCTTT
CASSYSPGAEAFF
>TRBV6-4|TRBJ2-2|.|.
TGTGCCAGCAACTCGAACACCGGGGAGCTGTTTTTT
CASNSNTGELFF
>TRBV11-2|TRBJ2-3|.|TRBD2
TGTGCCAGCAGCCGGGGAGGGGGCACAGATACGCAGTATTTT
CASSRGGGTDTQYF
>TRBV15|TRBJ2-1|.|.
TGTGCCACCAGCAGAATTGGCTCAGGGGCAAATGAGCAGTTCTTC
CATSRIGSGANEQFF
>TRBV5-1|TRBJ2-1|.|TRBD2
TGCGCCAGCAGCTCGGGACTAGCGGGAGTAGACAATGAGCAGTTCTTC
CASSSGLAGVDNEQFF
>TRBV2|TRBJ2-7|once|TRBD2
TGTGCCAGCAGTTGGACTAGCGGTGAGCAGTACTTC
CASSWTSGEQYF
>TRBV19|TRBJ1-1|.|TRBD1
TGTGCCAGTAGCGGGACAGGGAGGATGGCTGAAGCTTTCTTT
CASSGTGRMAEAFF
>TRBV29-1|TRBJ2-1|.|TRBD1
TGCAGCGTTGAAGGCGGGACAGGGCCCTACAATGAGCAGTTCTTC
CSVEGGTGPYNEQFF
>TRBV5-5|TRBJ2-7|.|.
TGTGCCAGCAGGCCGACTGGGTCCTACGAGCAGTACTTC
CASRPTGSYEQYF
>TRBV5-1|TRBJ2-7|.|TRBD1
TGCGCCAGCAGCTTGGGACAGGGAAAATCCTACGAGCAGTACTTC
CASSLGQGKSYEQYF
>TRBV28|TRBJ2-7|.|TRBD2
TGTGCCAGCACCCTGGTAGCGGGTGGCTACGAGCAGTACTTC
CASTLVAGGYEQYF
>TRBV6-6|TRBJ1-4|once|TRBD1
TGTGCCAGCAGTGGGACAGTAGCAACTAATGAAAAACTGTTTTTT
CASSGTVATNEKLFF
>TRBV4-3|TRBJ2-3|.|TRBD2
TGCGCCAGCAGCCAAGATCAGGGTAGCGGGAGTATAGATACGCAGTATTTT
CASSQDQGSGSIDTQYF
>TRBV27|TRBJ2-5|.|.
TGTGCCAGCAGTTTATTAGCGGCACAAGAGACCCAGTACTTC
CASSLLAAQETQYF
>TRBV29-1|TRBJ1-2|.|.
TGCAGCGTTGAGCTTTGGACAGCGGCCTCCTATAACTATGGCTACACCTTC
CSVELWTAASYNYGYTF
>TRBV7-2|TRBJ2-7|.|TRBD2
TGTGCCAGCAGCTTAGGGGGAACTAGCGGAATCTACGAGCAGTACTTC
CASSLGGTSGIYEQYF
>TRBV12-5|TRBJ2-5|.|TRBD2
TGTGCTAGTGCCCCCCCCTCCCCACTAGCGGGGCCCCAAGAGACCCAGTACTTC
CASAPPSPLAGPQETQYF
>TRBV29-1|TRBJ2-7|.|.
TGCAGCGTTGAAGAGGTTGGGGCCTCCTACGAGCAGTACTTC
CSVEEVGASYEQYF
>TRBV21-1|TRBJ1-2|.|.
TGTGCCAGCAGCCGTCCGGGGAACTATGGCTACACCTTC
CASSRPGNYGYTF
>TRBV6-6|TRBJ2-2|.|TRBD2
TGTGCCAGCAGTCAGACTAGCGGGAGTGACGGGGAGCTGTTTTTT
CASSQTSGSDGELFF
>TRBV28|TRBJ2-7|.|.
TGTGCCAGCAGTACTGACTCCGGGTCCTTAGGGCCCCATGGGTCCTACGAGCAGTACTTC
CASSTDSGSLGPHGSYEQYF
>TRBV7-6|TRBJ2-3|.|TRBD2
TGTGCCAGCAGCCTTACCGGGACTAGCGGGGGAAGTGGTACAGATACGCAGTATTTT
CASSLTGTSGGSGTDTQYF
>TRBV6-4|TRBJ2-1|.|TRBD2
TGTGCCACCCACGGGCTAGCGGGAGTCAATGAGCAGTTCTTC
CATHGLAGVNEQFF
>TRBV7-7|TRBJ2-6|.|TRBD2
TGTGCCAGCAGCTTTAACCTACCAGGCCTCCTAGCGGGGGGCTCTGGGGCCAACGTCCTGACTTTC
CASSFNLPGLLAGGSGANVLTF
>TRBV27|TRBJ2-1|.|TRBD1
TGTGCCAGCAGTCCCTCAACAGGGGACGCGGACAATGAGCAGTTCTTC
CASSPSTGDADNEQFF
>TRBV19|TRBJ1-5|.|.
TGTGCCAGTAGTATCCTGTATCCGACGGTCGCAGATCAGCCCCAGCATTTT
CASSILYPTVADQPQHF
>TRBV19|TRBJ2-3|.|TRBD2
TGTGCCAGTAGTGTTCTAGCGGGAACAGATACGCAGTATTTT
CASSVLAGTDTQYF
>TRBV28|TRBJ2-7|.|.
TGTGCCAGCAGTGTCCAGAGCACCCTCGAGCAGTACTTC
CASSVQSTLEQYF
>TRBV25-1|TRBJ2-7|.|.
TGTGCCAGCAGTGCAGGGGACAACACCTACGAGCAGTACTTC
CASSAGDNTYEQYF
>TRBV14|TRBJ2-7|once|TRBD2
TGTGCCAGCAGCCAAGAAGGCGCGGGAGGCTGGGAGCAGTACTTC
CASSQEGAGGWEQYF
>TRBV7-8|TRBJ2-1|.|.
TGTGCCAGCAGCCTCAGGGTGAAGAGCTCCTACAATGAGCAGTTCTTC
CASSLRVKSSYNEQFF
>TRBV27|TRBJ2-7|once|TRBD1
TGTGCCAGCAGTTTATCGGGACAGCCACTTCTGGAGCAGTACTTC
CASSLSGQPLLEQYF
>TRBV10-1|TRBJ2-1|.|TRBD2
TGCGCCAGCAGTGAGATAGCGGGAGGGCCTAAATACAATGAGCAGTTCTTC
CASSEIAGGPKYNEQFF
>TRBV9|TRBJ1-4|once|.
TGTGCCAGCAGCGTAGGAGGGTTAAATGAAAAACTGTTTTTT
CASSVGGLNEKLFF
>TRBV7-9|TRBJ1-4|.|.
TGTGCCAGCAGCTTAGTAGGTACAGATGAAAAACTGTTTTTT
CASSLVGTDEKLFF
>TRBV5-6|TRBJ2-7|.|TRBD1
TGTGCCAGCAGCTTGGGTAGGGGGCTCTACGAGCAGTACTTC
CASSLGRGLYEQYF
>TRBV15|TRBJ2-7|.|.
TGTGCCACCAGCGGCGGGATCGGATACGAGCAGTACTTC
CATSGGIGYEQYF
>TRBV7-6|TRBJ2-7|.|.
TGTGCCAGCAGCTTAAGCAGCTCCTACGAGCAGTACTTC
CASSLSSSYEQYF
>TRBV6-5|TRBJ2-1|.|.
TGTGCCAGCAGTTTTCTTGCGGGACCCTACAATGAGCAGTTCTTC
CASSFLAGPYNEQFF
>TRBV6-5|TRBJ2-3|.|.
TGTGCCAGCAGTTGGGCAGATACGCAGTATTTT
CASSWADTQYF